One and the same sample provided the 17 T cell receptor beta chains below, sequenced in a study of Ad26.COV2.S vaccination and SARS-CoV-2 variants. The method was immunoSEQ multiplex PCR; TCRdb's version includes in-frame clones alone and lacks a portion of them. The data contain over 250,000 clones, more than 75% of them seen just once; the ten biggest clones take up less than 3.5%. Sample treatment: 19 received Ad26.COV2.S at low or high dose, single or two shots; 5 received placebo; per-sample allocation not given. At day 63 after the first vaccine or placebo injection, samples were drawn. This sample comprised peripheral blood, obtained in a trial of Ad26.COV2.S vaccine versus placebo. Receptors were obtained from a person aged 18-60 years who received the Ad26.COV2.S COVID-19 vaccine or a placebo.

J is TRBJ1-1 and V is TRBV27; a weak D match, TRBD1 (5 bases). The V end was cut by 6 bases, the J end by 5 bases, with 7 bases between. The CDR3 sequence is 11 residues long. Germline values: CDR1 MNHEY, CDR2 SMNVEV (reference sequence). In DNA form, the CDR3 reads TGTGCCAGCAGCCGGGGGACTGAAGCTTTCTTT. It encodes CASSRGTEAFF.

The chain carries TRBV11-2 and TRBJ2-7; TRBD1 might be the D (5 bases). The CDR3 consists of 16 residues. V lost 6 bases to trimming and J lost 7 bases, with 25 bases between them. The germline V gene has CDR1 SGHAT and CDR2 FQNNGV. The CDR3 loop reads CASSRRYQGPVWEQYF. The CDR3 DNA reads TGTGCCAGCAGTCGAAGGTACCAGGGTCCGGTGTGGGAGCAGTACTTC.

A remark on this clone: Other nucleotide sequences in the sample specify the same CDR3. This chain connects TRBV6-5 to TRBJ2-7; TRBD2 matches 10 bases. Per the germline V gene, CDR1 is MNHEY and CDR2 is SVGAGI. The CDR3 is 14 residues long. V shed 2 bases and J 4 bases; nucleotides not matched to a gene: 2. Here the CDR3 DNA reads TGTGCCAGCAGTTACGCTAGCGGGAGTTACGAGCAGTACTTC. Translated: CASSYASGSYEQYF.

The chain uses TRBV9 and TRBJ2-7; 8 bases align to TRBD2. V shed 4 bases, J shed 6 bases, and the junction held 6 bases outside the gene matches. The CDR3 spans 13 residues. From germline, CDR1 is SGDLS and CDR2 YYNGEE. CDR3: CASSNGLAFEQYF. Written as DNA, the CDR3 is TGTGCCAGCAGCAACGGACTAGCCTTCGAGCAGTACTTC.

This chain connects TRBV5-1 to TRBJ2-7; tentative D call: TRBD2 (6 bases). Germline V gene lookup returns CDR1 SGHRS and CDR2 YFSETQ. The V end was cut by 0 bases, the J end by 2 bases, with 12 bases between. This CDR3 region has 15 residues. This CDR3 is CASSLAGTGAYEQYF. The CDR3 DNA is TGCGCCAGCAGCTTGGCTGGGACGGGGGCCTACGAGCAGTACTTC.

The chain carries TRBV25-1 and TRBJ2-3; D gene unclear. The germline CDR1 and CDR2 sequences are MGHDK and SYGVNS. The CDR3 has 13 residues. The V gene lost 3 bases and the J gene lost 0 bases, with 4 bases spanning the gap. The CDR3 bases are TGTGCCAGCAGTGACAGGAGCACAGATACGCAGTATTTT. Protein: CASSDRSTDTQYF.

The J gene is TRBJ2-5, the V gene TRBV20-1; perhaps TRBD2 as D (5 bases). The CDR3 sequence is 12 residues long. Looked up from germline, CDR1 is DFQATT and CDR2 is SNEGSKA (reference sequence). The V end was cut by 3 bases, the J end by 5 bases, with 10 bases between. The chain's CDR3 is CSASFTGETQYF. Here the CDR3 DNA reads TGCAGTGCTAGTTTTACGGGGGAGACCCAGTACTTC.

The chain employs TRBV2 and TRBJ2-2; TRBD1 matches at 8 bases. Germline V gene lookup returns CDR1 SNHLY and CDR2 FYNNEI. V shed 3 bases, J shed 3 bases, and the junction held 6 bases outside the gene matches. This CDR3 region has 16 residues. The CDR3: CASSDPRGRDTGELFF. CDR3 DNA sequence: TGTGCCAGCAGTGACCCCAGGGGGCGGGACACCGGGGAGCTGTTTTTT.

V and J are TRBV2 and TRBJ2-7; D gene uncertain. The CDR3 totals 14 residues. The V gene's germline CDR1 is SNHLY and CDR2 FYNNEI. V lost 8 bases, J lost 3 bases, and 17 bases lay in between. CDR3 amino acids: CASSPSLARYEQYF. The CDR3 DNA follows: TGTGCCAGCTCCCCGAGTTTGGCCCGCTACGAGCAGTACTTC. Drawing the rest from reference TRBV2 and TRBJ2-7, the complete variable domain is EPEVTQTPSHQVTQMGQEVILRCVPISNHLYFYWYRQILGQKVEFLVSFYNNEISEKSEIFDDQFSVERPDGSNFTLKIRSTKLEDSAMYFCASSPSLARYEQYFGPGTRLTVT.

This chain links TRBV19 with TRBJ2-5; possibly TRBD1 for D (5 bases). With 5 bases removed from V and 2 bases from J, the gap between germline ends came to 15 bases. CDR3 size: 15 residues. The germline gives CDR1 LNHDA, CDR2 SQIVND (reference sequence). The CDR3 reads CASSPGGHLQETQYF. The CDR3 DNA follows: TGTGCCAGTAGTCCAGGCGGACACTTGCAAGAGACCCAGTACTTC. The full variable domain, its missing parts supplied by reference TRBV19 and TRBJ2-5, is DGGITQSPKYLFRKEGQNVTLSCEQNLNHDAMYWYRQDPGQGLRLIYYSQIVNDFQKGDIAEGYSVSREKKESFPLTVTSAQKNPTAFYLCASSPGGHLQETQYFGPGTRLLVL.

The V call is TRBV3-1 (or the pseudogene TRBV3-2), the J call TRBJ2-3; the match to TRBD2 covers 9 bases. The trim removed 4 bases at V and 2 bases at J, leaving 4 bases unmatched. The CDR3 runs to 15 residues. Germline CDR1 is LGHDT and CDR2 is YNNKEL (reference sequence). CDR3 nucleotides: TGTGCCAGCAGCCGGGCTAGCGGGACCACAGATACGCAGTATTTT. Translated, it gives CASSRASGTTDTQYF.

This chain links TRBV19 with TRBJ1-1, with TRBD1 matching 8 bases. J was trimmed by 1 base and V by 3 bases; bases with no gene match: 13. Germline V gene lookup returns CDR1 LNHDA and CDR2 SQIVND (reference sequence). CDR3 length equals 18 residues. CDR3 amino acids: CASSISRQGPQKNTEAFF. CDR3 DNA sequence: TGTGCCAGTAGTATCTCCCGACAGGGGCCCCAGAAGAACACTGAAGCTTTCTTT.

The chain uses TRBV18 and TRBJ1-3; weak D call: TRBD1 (6 bases). Germline V lookup: CDR1 KGHSH, CDR2 LQKENI. The CDR3 is 16 amino acids. Trimming shortened V by 3 bases and J by 0 bases, and 12 bases separated the two germline ends. CDR3 sequence: CASSPMGQLSGNTIYF. The CDR3 DNA is TGTGCCAGCTCACCGATGGGACAACTCTCTGGAAACACCATATATTTT. Looking up the rest from reference TRBV18 and TRBJ1-3 gives the full variable domain: NAGVMQNPRHLVRRRGQEARLRCSPMKGHSHVYWYRQLPEEGLKFMVYLQKENIIDESGMPKERFSAEFPKEGPSILRIQQVVRGDSAAYFCASSPMGQLSGNTIYFGEGSWLTVV.

The CDR3 region is CASSLGLAGGTSGELFF. CDR3 nucleotides: TGTGCCAGCAGCTTAGGGTTAGCGGGGGGTACGTCCGGGGAGCTGTTTTTT. V is TRBV7-2 and J is TRBJ2-2, with 10 bases fitting TRBD2. Germline lookup yields CDR1 SGHTA and CDR2 FQGNSA. CDR3 length: 17 amino acids. Germline trimming cut 1 base from V and 6 bases from J; bases unmatched to any gene: 8.

The chain combines TRBV6-5 with TRBJ1-2; D possibly corresponds to TRBD1 (5 bases). Trimming removed 9 bases at V and 4 bases at J, with 15 bases between. The germline V gene has CDR1 MNHEY and CDR2 SVGAGI. The CDR3 has 13 amino acids. The DNA for the CDR3 is TGTGCCAGACTAAACGGGACCGGCTATGGCTACACCTTC. This codes for CARLNGTGYGYTF.

There are a few counts of this clone. The chain employs TRBV27 and TRBJ2-2; the D is unclear. The CDR3 has 13 residues. Germline assignment: CDR1 MNHEY and CDR2 SMNVEV (reference sequence). V lost 6 bases and J 6 bases, leaving 11 bases between the germline ends. CDR3 coding DNA: TGTGCCAGCAGGTTGGGTAGACCCGGGGAGCTGTTTTTT. Its protein is CASRLGRPGELFF.

This clone was picked up a small number of times. The chain links TRBV12-3 or TRBV12-4 to TRBJ2-5, with a tentative D call TRBD1 (5 bases). Trimming took 7 bases from V and 0 from J, leaving 9 bases between them. The CDR3 spans 13 residues. The CDR3 nucleotides read TGTGCCAGCACCGCGACAGACCAAGAGACCCAGTACTTC. It codes for CASTATDQETQYF.